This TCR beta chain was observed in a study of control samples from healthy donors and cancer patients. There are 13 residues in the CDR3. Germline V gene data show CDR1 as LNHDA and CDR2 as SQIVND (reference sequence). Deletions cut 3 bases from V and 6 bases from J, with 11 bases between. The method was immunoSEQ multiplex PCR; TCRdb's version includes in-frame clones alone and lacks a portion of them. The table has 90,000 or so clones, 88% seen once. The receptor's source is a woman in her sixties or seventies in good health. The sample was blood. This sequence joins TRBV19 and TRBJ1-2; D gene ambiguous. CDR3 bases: TGTGCCAGTAGTATCCCGGGGAGGGATGGCTACACCTTC. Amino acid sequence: CASSIPGRDGYTF.